The 21 T cell receptor beta chains in this list originate from one sample, sequenced in a study of long-term antiretroviral therapy in people with HIV. At the survey level, the v3.0 immunoSEQ assay was run. The table came from immunoSEQ multiplex PCR; TCRdb's copy has only in-frame clones and leaves some out. Among roughly 20,000 clones listed, around 90% were seen once. Sequenced material: unsorted PBMCs, taken 2.3 years after starting antiretroviral therapy. All receptors derive from a man between 60 and 75 years old with HIV.

The table lists this clone with a few counts. This sequence joins TRBV6-6 and TRBJ2-7, with 14 bases lining up with TRBD2. The trim removed 2 bases at V and 4 bases at J, leaving 1 base unmatched. The CDR3 is made up of 15 amino acids. Germline V lookup: CDR1 MNHNY, CDR2 SVGAGI (reference sequence). CDR3 bases: TGTGCCAGCAGTTACCGGACTAGCGGGAGGTACGAGCAGTACTTC. Its protein is CASSYRTSGRYEQYF.

The V call is TRBV9, the J call TRBJ2-7; 10 nucleotides line up with TRBD2. The V and J ends lost 2 bases and 3 bases, in that order; junction bases with no gene match: 5. CDR3 length equals 15 residues. Germline V gives CDR1 SGDLS, CDR2 YYNGEE. CDR3 loop: CASSVGLAKGYEQYF. The CDR3 DNA reads TGTGCCAGCAGCGTGGGACTAGCGAAAGGCTACGAGCAGTACTTC.

This clone occurred a few times. This rearrangement joins TRBV21-1 to TRBJ2-7; TRBD2, the table's D call, was not compared with the DNA. TRBV21-1 is an annotated pseudogene. The CDR3 loop spans 14 amino acids. The CDR3 region has the DNA TGTGCCAGCGTATTAGCGGGACTTTCCTACGAGCAGTACTTC. Translated, it gives CASVLAGLSYEQYF.

The chain combines TRBV7-3 with TRBJ1-4, with D unclear. The germline gives CDR1 SGHTA, CDR2 FQGTGA. Trimming shortened V by 5 bases and J by 5 bases, and 15 bases separated the two germline ends. The CDR3 length is 15 residues. Here the CDR3 reads CASSRTGVANEKLFF. CDR3 nucleotides: TGTGCCAGCAGCCGTACCGGGGTTGCAAATGAAAAACTGTTTTTT. The variable domain in full, with the rest retrieved from reference TRBV7-3 and TRBJ1-4, is GAGVSQTPSNKVTEKGKYVELRCDPISGHTALYWYRQSLGQGPEFLIYFQGTGAADDSGLPNDRFFAVRPEGSVSTLKIQRTERGDSAVYLCASSRTGVANEKLFFGSGTQLSVL.

The chain uses TRBV6-4 and TRBJ2-7, with 10 bases identical to TRBD1. CDR1 is MRHNA and CDR2 is SNTAGT in the germline V gene. The CDR3 loop spans 14 amino acids. The V segment lost 6 bases and the J segment 6 bases; nucleotides outside the gene matches: 8. The CDR3 reads CASRPGQGIGEQYF. The CDR3 DNA sequence: TGTGCCAGCAGGCCGGGACAGGGGATAGGCGAGCAGTACTTC.

J is TRBJ1-3 and V is TRBV5-4, with unresolved D. Trimming shortened V by 4 bases and J by 2 bases, and 10 bases separated the two germline ends. CDR3 length: 14 residues. The germline V gene has CDR1 SGHNT and CDR2 YYREEE (reference sequence). CDR3 in amino acids: CASSRNGPGNTIYF. CDR3 sequence (DNA): TGTGCCAGCAGCCGGAACGGACCTGGAAACACCATATATTTT.

The V and J genes are TRBV6-5 and TRBJ2-7, with no clear D. With 6 bases removed from V and 2 bases from J, the gap between germline ends came to 11 bases. CDR3 length: 13 amino acids. Germline lookup yields CDR1 MNHEY and CDR2 SVGAGI. The CDR3 protein is CASSQLAAYEQYF. In nucleotides, the CDR3 is TGTGCCAGCAGCCAGCTCGCCGCCTACGAGCAGTACTTC.

This rearrangement joins TRBV19 to TRBJ1-2; TRBD1 matches 9 bases. Germline V CDR1 and CDR2: LNHDA, SQIVND (reference sequence). This CDR3 is 14 amino acids long. Germline trimming cut 3 bases from V and 4 bases from J; bases unmatched to any gene: 3. This CDR3 is CASSIGTGPYGYTF. CDR3 coding DNA: TGTGCCAGTAGTATTGGGACAGGGCCCTATGGCTACACCTTC.

The genes are TRBV19 and TRBJ2-5; 9 bases align to TRBD2. Germline CDR1 LNHDA, CDR2 SQIVND (reference sequence). The V segment lost 3 bases and the J segment 5 bases; nucleotides outside the gene matches: 7. The CDR3 is made up of 15 amino acids. CDR3 amino acids: CASSIGVAGVETQYF. CDR3 sequence (DNA): TGTGCCAGTAGTATTGGGGTAGCGGGAGTCGAGACCCAGTACTTC. Looking up the rest from reference TRBV19 and TRBJ2-5 gives the full variable domain: DGGITQSPKYLFRKEGQNVTLSCEQNLNHDAMYWYRQDPGQGLRLIYYSQIVNDFQKGDIAEGYSVSREKKESFPLTVTSAQKNPTAFYLCASSIGVAGVETQYFGPGTRLLVL.

CDR3 sequence: CASSGDRLRNTEAFF. The CDR3 coding sequence is TGTGCCAGTAGTGGGGACAGGCTGAGGAACACTGAAGCTTTCTTT. V usage is TRBV19 and J usage is TRBJ1-1, with TRBD1 identical over 8 bases. Germline V gene sequence: CDR1 LNHDA, CDR2 SQIVND (reference sequence). The V and J ends lost 5 bases and 1 base, in that order; junction bases with no gene match: 6. This CDR3 has 15 amino acids.

The chain employs TRBV5-4 and TRBJ1-2, with D possibly matching TRBD1 (6 bases). There are 13 residues in the CDR3. CDR1 and CDR2 from the germline V gene are SGHNT and YYREEE (reference sequence). Trimming took off 4 bases at V and 6 bases at J, with 13 bases between the two ends. As DNA, the CDR3 is TGTGCCAGCAGCCTACAGGGTTGGCATGGCTACACCTTC. Translated, it gives CASSLQGWHGYTF.

The rearrangement uses TRBV29-1 and TRBJ1-2, with TRBD1 as a possible D gene (5 bases). Germline CDR1 SQVTM, CDR2 ANQGSEA. Trimming pared 6 bases from V and 3 bases from J, leaving 20 bases between. The CDR3 is 15 residues long. The CDR3 here is CSVGQPTHGDYGYTF. CDR3 nucleotides: TGCAGCGTCGGACAACCTACCCATGGGGACTATGGCTACACCTTC.

This sequence joins TRBV7-9 and TRBJ2-7; D gene unclear. This CDR3 spans 14 amino acids. CDR1 is SEHNR, CDR2 FQNEAQ, per germline (reference sequence). Trimming took 5 bases from V and 6 from J, leaving 17 bases between them. The CDR3 loop is CASSLGSQVGEQYF. CDR3 DNA: TGTGCCAGCAGCCTAGGGTCCCAGGTGGGCGAGCAGTACTTC.

The chain links TRBV18 to TRBJ2-7, with 10 bases fitting TRBD1. CDR3 length: 15 residues. Germline V gene data show CDR1 as KGHSH and CDR2 as LQKENI. V dropped 4 bases and J dropped 7; count of bases not matched to a gene: 10. The CDR3 bases are TGTGCCAGCTCACTAACCACGACAGGGGGCGAGGAGCAGTACTTC. It codes for CASSLTTTGGEEQYF. The full variable domain, rest sourced from reference TRBV18 and TRBJ2-7, is NAGVMQNPRHLVRRRGQEARLRCSPMKGHSHVYWYRQLPEEGLKFMVYLQKENIIDESGMPKERFSAEFPKEGPSILRIQQVVRGDSAAYFCASSLTTTGGEEQYFGPGTRLTVT.

The V and J genes are TRBV5-1 and TRBJ1-6; no firm D call. V was pared by 4 bases and J by 7 bases, with 15 bases between. CDR1 and CDR2 from the germline V gene are SGHRS and YFSETQ. The CDR3 runs to 15 residues. The CDR3 coding sequence is TGCGCCAGCAGCCTAACGGCGGTAGGCAATTCACCCCTCCACTTT. It translates to CASSLTAVGNSPLHF.

The chain uses TRBV15 and TRBJ1-2; 8 bases fit TRBD1. The V gene's germline CDR1 is LNHNV and CDR2 YYDKDF (reference sequence). This CDR3 spans 14 amino acids. With V trimmed by 0 bases and J by 4 bases, 1 base remained unmatched. The CDR3 DNA sequence: TGTGCCACCAGCAGAGAAACAGGGGGCTATGGCTACACCTTC. Its protein product is CATSRETGGYGYTF.

The chain uses TRBV10-3 and TRBJ2-6; no clear D. The V end lost 2 bases, the J end lost 0 bases, and 11 bases lay between the germline ends. Germline V gene data show CDR1 as ENHRY and CDR2 as SYGVKD. The CDR3 consists of 17 residues. CDR3 nucleotides: TGTGCCATCAGTGAGCCCATTTTGGCCTCTGGGGCCAACGTCCTGACTTTC. Translating gives CAISEPILASGANVLTF.

V and J are TRBV7-6 and TRBJ2-5, with D tentatively TRBD1 or TRBD2 (5 bases each). There are 15 residues in the CDR3. V was trimmed by 8 bases and J by 1 base, leaving 17 bases between them. From germline, CDR1 is SGHVS and CDR2 FNYEAQ. In nucleotides, the CDR3 is TGTGCCAGCGGCCTTTTGGGGCGGGTCCAAGAGACCCAGTACTTC. Protein: CASGLLGRVQETQYF.

This clone was recorded once. The chain couples TRBV27 to TRBJ2-1; D gene ambiguous. The CDR3 covers 12 residues. V was clipped by 6 bases and J by 5 bases, with 8 bases between them. Germline CDR1 reads MNHEY; CDR2 reads SMNVEV (reference sequence). CDR3 residues: CASSWKDNEQFF. CDR3 in DNA: TGTGCCAGCAGCTGGAAAGACAATGAGCAGTTCTTC.

The chain has TRBV27 and TRBJ2-7; 7 positions agree with TRBD2. J lost 5 bases, V lost 3 bases, and 7 bases had no gene match. Germline-derived CDR1 and CDR2 are MNHEY and SMNVEV (reference sequence). This CDR3 has 14 amino acids. The CDR3 region has the DNA TGTGCCAGCAGTTTGTTCCCTAGCGGACACGAGCAGTACTTC. Its protein product is CASSLFPSGHEQYF.

V and J are TRBV7-9 and TRBJ2-2; D gene ambiguous. The CDR3 is 14 residues long. Between the trimmed V and J ends, which lost 3 bases and 1 base, there was a span of 6 bases. Germline CDR1 and CDR2: SEHNR and FQNEAQ (reference sequence). Here the CDR3 DNA reads TGTGCCAGCAGCTTGGGCCAGAACACCGGGGAGCTGTTTTTT. It codes for CASSLGQNTGELFF.